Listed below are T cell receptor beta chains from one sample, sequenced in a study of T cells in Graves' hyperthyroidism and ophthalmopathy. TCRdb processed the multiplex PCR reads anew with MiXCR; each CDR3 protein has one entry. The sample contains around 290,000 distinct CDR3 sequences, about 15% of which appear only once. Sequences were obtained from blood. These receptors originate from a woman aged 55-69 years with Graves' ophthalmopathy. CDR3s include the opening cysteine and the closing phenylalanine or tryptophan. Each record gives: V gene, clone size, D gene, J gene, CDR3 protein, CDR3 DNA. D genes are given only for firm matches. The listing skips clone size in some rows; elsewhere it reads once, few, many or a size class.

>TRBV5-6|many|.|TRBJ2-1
CASSFYNEQFF
TGTGCCAGCAGCTTTTACAATGAGCAGTTCTTC
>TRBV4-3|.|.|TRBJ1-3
CASSQELLTGGNTIYF
TGCGCCAGCAGCCAAGAACTGCTCACAGGGGGAAACACCATATATTTT
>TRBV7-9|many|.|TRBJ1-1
CASRATGNTEAFF
TGTGCCAGCAGGGCTACAGGGAACACTGAAGCTTTCTTT
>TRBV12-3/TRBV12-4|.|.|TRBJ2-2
CASSLITGELFF
TGTGCCAGCAGTTTAATTACCGGGGAGCTGTTTTTT
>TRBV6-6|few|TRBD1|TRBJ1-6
CASSYSRTGAGSPLHF
TGTGCCAGCAGTTACTCCCGGACAGGGGCGGGTTCACCCCTCCACTTT
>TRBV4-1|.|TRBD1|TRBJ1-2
CASSRGPSYGYTF
TGCGCCAGCAGCAGGGGGCCTAGCTATGGCTACACCTTC
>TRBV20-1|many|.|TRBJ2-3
CSARELGNTDTQYF
TGCAGTGCTAGAGAGCTTGGAAACACAGATACGCAGTATTTT
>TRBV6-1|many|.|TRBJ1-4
CASIVSRVGEKLFF
TGTGCCAGCATCGTGAGCAGGGTCGGAGAAAAACTGTTTTTT
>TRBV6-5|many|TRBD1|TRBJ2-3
CASSYLFGDRGQNTQYF
TGTGCCAGCAGTTATCTCTTTGGGGACAGGGGGCAAAATACGCAGTATTTT
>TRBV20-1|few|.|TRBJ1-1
CSATRQLNTEAFF
TGCAGTGCTACGCGACAGTTGAACACTGAAGCTTTCTTT
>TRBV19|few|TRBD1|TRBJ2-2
CASKQGIETGELFF
TGTGCCAGTAAACAGGGGATAGAGACCGGGGAGCTGTTTTTT
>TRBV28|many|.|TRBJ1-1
CASSLPQAGPEAFF
TGTGCCAGCAGTTTACCTCAGGCGGGCCCTGAAGCTTTCTTT
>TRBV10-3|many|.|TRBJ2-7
CATSQGSRNEQYF
TGTGCCACCTCTCAGGGGTCCCGGAACGAGCAGTACTTC
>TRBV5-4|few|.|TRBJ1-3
CASSFRGGSTIYF
TGTGCCAGCAGCTTTCGGGGCGGAAGCACCATATATTTT
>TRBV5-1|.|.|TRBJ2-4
CASSFSQGQAKNIQYF
TGCGCCAGCAGCTTTAGCCAGGGACAAGCCAAAAACATTCAGTACTTC
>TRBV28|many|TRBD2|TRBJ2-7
CASSPTHPSGRAYEQYF
TGTGCCAGCAGTCCCACCCACCCTAGCGGGAGGGCTTACGAGCAGTACTTC
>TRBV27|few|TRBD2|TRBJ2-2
CASSLDWLAENTGELFF
TGTGCCAGCAGTTTAGATTGGCTAGCGGAGAACACCGGGGAGCTGTTTTTT
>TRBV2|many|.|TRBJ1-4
CASRGGGRRTATNEKLFF
TGTGCCAGCAGGGGAGGAGGGCGGAGGACTGCGACTAATGAAAAACTGTTTTTT
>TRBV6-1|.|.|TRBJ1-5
CASTAASNQPQHF
TGTGCCAGCACCGCGGCATCCAATCAGCCCCAGCATTTT
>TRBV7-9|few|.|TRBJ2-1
CASSPRDLSYNEQFF
TGTGCCAGCAGCCCACGGGACCTCTCCTACAATGAGCAGTTCTTC
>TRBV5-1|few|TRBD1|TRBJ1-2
CASKTGGGNYGYTF
TGCGCCAGCAAAACAGGGGGCGGTAACTATGGCTACACCTTC
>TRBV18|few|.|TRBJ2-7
CASSPQGTGLRREQYF
TGTGCCAGCTCACCTCAGGGCACAGGCCTCAGAAGGGAGCAGTACTTC
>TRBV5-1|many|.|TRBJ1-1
CASTGQENTEAFF
TGCGCCAGCACGGGACAAGAGAACACTGAAGCTTTCTTT
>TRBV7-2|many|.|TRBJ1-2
CASSLFAAYGYTF
TGTGCCAGCAGCTTATTTGCGGCCTATGGCTACACCTTC
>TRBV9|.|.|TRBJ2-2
CASSPRMATGRPGELFF
TGTGCCAGCAGCCCCCGAATGGCGACCGGCCGACCCGGGGAGCTGTTTTTT
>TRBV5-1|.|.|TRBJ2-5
CASSFQGSGQETQYF
TGCGCCAGCAGCTTCCAGGGAAGTGGGCAAGAGACCCAGTACTTC
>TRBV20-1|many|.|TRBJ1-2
CSATPPTVLNYGYTF
TGCAGTGCTACTCCTCCGACAGTTCTGAACTATGGCTACACCTTC
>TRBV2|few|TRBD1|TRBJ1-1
CASSSRTGVLGTEAFF
TGTGCCAGCAGTTCAAGGACAGGTGTCCTGGGCACTGAAGCTTTCTTT
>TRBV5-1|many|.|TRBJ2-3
CASSFGPSVPDTQYF
TGCGCCAGCAGCTTCGGCCCGTCGGTCCCAGATACGCAGTATTTT
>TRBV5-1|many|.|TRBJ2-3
CASSLGQDADTQYF
TGCGCCAGCAGCTTGGGACAGGATGCCGATACGCAGTATTTT
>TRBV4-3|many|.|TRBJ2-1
CASSVFHSGQYNEQFF
TGCGCCAGCAGCGTCTTTCATAGCGGACAGTACAATGAGCAGTTCTTC
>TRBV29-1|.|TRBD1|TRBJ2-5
CSVRDRVKETQYF
TGCAGCGTGAGGGACAGGGTTAAAGAGACCCAGTACTTC
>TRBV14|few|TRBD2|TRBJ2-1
CASSQLAGGRLYNEQFF
TGTGCCAGCAGCCAGTTAGCGGGAGGGCGCCTCTACAATGAGCAGTTCTTC
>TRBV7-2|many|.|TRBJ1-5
CASSPTRNQPQHF
TGTGCCAGCAGCCCAACGCGCAATCAGCCCCAGCATTTT
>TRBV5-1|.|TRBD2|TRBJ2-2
CASRRLAGASTGELFF
TGCGCCAGCAGGCGGCTAGCGGGGGCCAGCACCGGGGAGCTGTTTTTT
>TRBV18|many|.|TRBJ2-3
CASSRSQGYTDTQYF
TGTGCCAGCTCACGTAGCCAGGGATACACAGATACGCAGTATTTT
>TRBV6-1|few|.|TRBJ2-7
CATSRTASYRQYF
TGTGCCACCTCCCGGACAGCTTCCTACCGGCAGTACTTC
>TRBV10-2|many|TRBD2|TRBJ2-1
CAIRGSGARDEQFF
TGCGCCATCCGGGGTAGCGGGGCCCGGGATGAGCAGTTCTTC
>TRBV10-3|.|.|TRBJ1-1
CATQGSTEAFF
TGTGCCACCCAGGGAAGCACTGAAGCTTTCTTT
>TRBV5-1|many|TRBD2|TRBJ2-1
CAGLDVASGGSYNEQFF
TGCGCAGGATTGGATGTGGCTAGCGGGGGGTCTTACAATGAGCAGTTCTTC